This T cell receptor (beta chain) comes out of a study of beta chain features in type 1 diabetes. Remarks on this clone: Its antigen is as yet unknown.

The sequenced template was cDNA made from the entire isolated RNA. Sequenced by immunoSEQ multiplex PCR; TCRdb stores in-frame clones only, minus some. The table records a few hundred thousand clones, about a tenth of them present only once. The CDR3 is made up of 15 amino acids. The V end lost 6 bases, the J end lost 5 bases, and 17 bases lay between the germline ends. The germline V gene encodes CDR1 SGHDN and CDR2 FVKESK. Notes on the study in general: Patients with type 1 diabetes showed fewer VDJ junction insertions and more deletions.

The chain has TRBV14 and TRBJ2-4; D not resolved. This receptor was taken from a man aged 18 to 30 in good health. The sequencing sample was made of central memory CD4+ T cells from blood. The CDR3 spells CASSRARSSENIQYF. The CDR3 coding sequence is TGTGCCAGCAGTAGAGCGAGGTCAAGCGAAAACATTCAGTACTTC.